The rows below give T cell receptor beta chains drawn from one sample of a study of cytomegalovirus exposure and HLA in healthy donors. Profiled with immunoSEQ multiplex PCR; TCRdb holds only in-frame clones, not every one. Among some 170,000 clones listed, about three quarters were seen once. Sequencing was carried out using PBMCs. These receptors were collected from a man aged 35-49 years in good health and CMV-seropositive. Both conserved end residues are part of each CDR3. D genes are given only for firm matches. Size is omitted from some rows. Given values are once, few, many or a class for expanded clones.

NA	11	TRBV19	NA	TRBJ1-2	TGTGCCAGTAGTATCCCCCCAGGCTACACCTTC	CASSIPPGYTF
NA	15	TRBV7-9	NA	TRBJ2-2	TGTGCCAGCAGCTCCCGCCGAACATCCACCGGGGAGCTGTTTTTT	CASSSRRTSTGELFF
NA	15	TRBV28	NA	TRBJ2-6	TGTGTCAGCAGTGTTAGTAGCTCTGGGGCCAACGTCCTGACTTTC	CVSSVSSSGANVLTF
NA	17	TRBV21-1	NA	TRBJ2-3	TGTGCCAGCACCCGAACCGGGGACTGCCTCGTCACAGATACGCAGTATTTT	CASTRTGDCLVTDTQYF
NA	15	TRBV7-8	TRBD1	TRBJ1-2	TGTGCCAGCAGACCCGGGGGACAGGGAATCGATGGCTACACCTTC	CASRPGGQGIDGYTF
NA	15	TRBV7-6	NA	TRBJ2-5	TGTGCCAGCAGCCAGTTGTCGGGGAGCCAAGAGACCCAGTACTTC	CASSQLSGSQETQYF
NA	15	TRBV5-1	TRBD1	TRBJ2-1	TGCGCCAGCAGCTTTGGACAGGGATTCTACAATGAGCAGTTCTTC	CASSFGQGFYNEQFF
once	12	TRBV5-1	NA	TRBJ2-7	TGCGCCAGCAGCTTATCAGGGTACGAGCAGTACTTC	CASSLSGYEQYF
NA	17	TRBV7-3	NA	TRBJ2-4	TGTGCCAGCAGCTTAACGGGTCAGGGGCTAGCCAAAAACATTCAGTACTTC	CASSLTGQGLAKNIQYF
few	15	TRBV19	NA	TRBJ2-1	TGTGCCAGTAGTAGATGGGACATCGGTTCCAATGAGCAGTTCTTC	CASSRWDIGSNEQFF
once	15	TRBV18	TRBD2	TRBJ2-1	TGTGCCAGCTCACCCGGGACTAGGGGGGTCAATGAGCAGTTCTTC	CASSPGTRGVNEQFF
NA	14	TRBV9	NA	TRBJ2-5	TGTGCCAGCAGCCAAAACATGTCCCCGGAGACCCAGTACTTC	CASSQNMSPETQYF
NA	11	TRBV5-1	NA	TRBJ2-5	TGCGCCAGCAGCTCTCAAGAGACCCAGTACTTC	CASSSQETQYF
few	19	TRBV2	NA	TRBJ2-3	TGTGCCAGCAGTGAACCCCTGGACAGGGAGGGAGTAAGCACAGATACGCAGTATTTT	CASSEPLDREGVSTDTQYF